This TCR beta chain is from a study of T-cell memory formation after mild COVID-19. Findings of the study overall: Mainly in CM and EM were contracting CD4+ clones; CD8+ were in EMRA.

A remark on this clonotype: The antigen remains unidentified.

Germline V gives CDR1 MNHEY, CDR2 SMNVEV (reference sequence). The CDR3 is 13 amino acids. Deletions cut 6 bases from V and 3 bases from J, with 8 bases between. Using constant-segment primers, 5'RACE produced TCR alpha and TCR beta cDNA libraries carrying sample barcodes and UMIs. TCRdb fed the 5' RACE reads into MiXCR, producing one record per CDR3 protein. The sample has roughly 500,000 distinct CDR3 sequences, roughly 21% seen once. J is TRBJ2-2 and V is TRBV27; D remains unclear. The clonotype comes from an adult woman who had mild COVID-19 (a few samples of this study predate the infection). Cell type and time point are not known. The sample was PBMCs or a T cell subset sorted from them (not recorded which). The CDR3 DNA reads TGTGCCAGCAGACTATCCGACACCGGGGAGCTGTTTTTT. Translation gives CASRLSDTGELFF.